The present TCR beta chain was sequenced within a study of T cells after yellow fever vaccination. The overall study: Some fractions had low cell numbers, and these were prepared with SMART-Seq v4 Ultra Low Input.

General study findings and limits: A secondary response was less intense yet reached its peak sooner, at day 5 versus 15.

TCRdb re-called the 5' RACE reads with MiXCR, one entry per CDR3 protein. This repertoire shows approximately 300,000 distinct CDR3 sequences, approximately 12% found once; its top ten account for about 3%. Only a few counts were recorded for this clonotype. Its antigen remains unidentified. The material sequenced was CD4+ T cells sorted from PBMCs, taken 45 days after the yellow fever booster vaccination. The receptor comes from a man younger than 30 who received the YFV17D yellow fever vaccine.

Written as DNA, the CDR3 is TGTGCCAGCAGCTGGAGGGGGAACTACGAGCAGTACTTC. Its translation is CASSWRGNYEQYF. V gene TRBV7-2 combines with J gene TRBJ2-7; tentatively, D is TRBD1 or TRBD2 (6 bases each). In germline, CDR1 is SGHTA, CDR2 FQGNSA. The CDR3 contains 13 residues. The ends were cut back, 4 bases at V and 3 bases at J, with 10 bases in the middle.